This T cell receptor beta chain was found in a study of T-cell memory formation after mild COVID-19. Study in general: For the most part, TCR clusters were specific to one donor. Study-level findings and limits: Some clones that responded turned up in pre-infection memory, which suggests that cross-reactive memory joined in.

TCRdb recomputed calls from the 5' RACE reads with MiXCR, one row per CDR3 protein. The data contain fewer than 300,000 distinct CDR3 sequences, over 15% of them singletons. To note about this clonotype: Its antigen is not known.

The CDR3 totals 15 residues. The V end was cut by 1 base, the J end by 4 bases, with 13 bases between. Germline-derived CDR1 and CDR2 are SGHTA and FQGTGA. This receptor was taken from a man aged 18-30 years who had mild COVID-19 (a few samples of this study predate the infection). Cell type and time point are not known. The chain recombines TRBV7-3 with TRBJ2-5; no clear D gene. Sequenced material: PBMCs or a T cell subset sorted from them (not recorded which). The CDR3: CASSLNGVNGETQYF. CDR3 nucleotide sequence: TGTGCCAGCAGCTTAAACGGAGTAAACGGAGAGACCCAGTACTTC.